The entry below describes one T cell receptor (beta chain). This entry is derived from a study of CD8 T cells in Susac syndrome. The authors negatively isolated CD8+ and CD4+ T cells and FACS-enriched TEMRA cells. Germline CDR1 SEHNR, CDR2 FQNEAQ (reference sequence). The CDR3 loop spans 16 amino acids. Trimming left V 5 bases short and J 1 base short, with 14 bases between. Random-hexamer reverse transcription was applied to about 0.5 to 1 ug RNA. The method of amplification for TCR beta CDR3 was immunoSEQ multiplex PCR, covering 54 Vbeta and 13 Jbeta. One entry per CDR3 protein results from TCRdb running MiXCR on the immunoSEQ multiplex PCR reads. The sample carries around 300,000 distinct CDR3 sequences, about 92% recorded once.

The chain couples TRBV7-9 to TRBJ2-2, with D perhaps TRBD1 or TRBD2 (6 bases each). The clonotype originates from a human donor with multiple sclerosis. Sequenced material: CD4+ T cells from PBMCs. The CDR3 DNA is TGTGCCAGCAGCCCTGCGGGACACAGGAACACCGGGGAGCTGTTTTTT. Its protein is CASSPAGHRNTGELFF.